The next 24 T cell receptor beta chains were all read from a single sample in a study of vaccination effects on CD4 cells after COVID-19. No antigens are known for them. When around 9 days of culture had elapsed, CD4+ T cells were isolated. The table came from immunoSEQ multiplex PCR; TCRdb's copy has only in-frame clones and leaves some out. The sample lists 40,000 or so clones; around 80% were seen once. The sample here was CD4+ T cells from PBMCs cultured without peptide, taken before COVID-19 vaccination. The receptors were sampled from a human donor who received a COVID-19 vaccine.

The chain joins TRBV6-6 to TRBJ1-2; D perhaps matches TRBD1 (6 bases). The CDR3 consists of 15 residues. The germline gives CDR1 MNHNY, CDR2 SVGAGI (reference sequence). V was pared by 4 bases and J by 0 bases, with 12 bases between. The CDR3 spells CASSLGRGANYGYTF. For the CDR3, the DNA is TGTGCCAGCAGTTTGGGGAGGGGGGCTAACTATGGCTACACCTTC.

This clone was counted a few times. The chain combines TRBV10-3 with TRBJ2-5, with D possibly being TRBD2 (5 bases). CDR3 length: 14 amino acids. Germline values: CDR1 ENHRY, CDR2 SYGVKD. With 7 bases removed from V and 3 bases from J, the gap between germline ends came to 15 bases. The CDR3 reads CAIKLGLTEETQYF. The CDR3 DNA reads TGTGCCATCAAGTTAGGACTTACCGAAGAGACCCAGTACTTC.

In its sample, this clone was seen once. The chain employs TRBV3-1 (or the pseudogene TRBV3-2) and TRBJ2-1; D is ambiguous. Trimming took off 0 bases at V and 8 bases at J, with 5 bases between the two ends. The CDR3 extends over 12 amino acids. CDR1 and CDR2 (germline): LGHDT, YNNKEL (reference sequence). In nucleotides, the CDR3 is TGTGCCAGCAGCCAAGAAGAGTATGAGCAGTTCTTC. This sequence encodes CASSQEEYEQFF.

The chain employs TRBV7-8 and TRBJ2-2, with 14 bases that match TRBD2. CDR3 size: 16 residues. The germline CDR1 and CDR2 sequences are SGHVS and FQNEAQ. With 1 base clipped from V and 6 bases from J, the junction kept 1 base outside the gene matches. The CDR3 sequence is CASSLGTSGGPGELFF. DNA of the CDR3: TGTGCCAGCAGCTTAGGGACTAGCGGGGGGCCCGGGGAGCTGTTTTTT.

A few counts support this clone. The rearrangement joins TRBV6-5 to TRBJ2-1, with D unclear. The CDR3 loop spans 14 amino acids. V was trimmed by 6 bases and J by 10 bases, leaving 19 bases between them. From germline, CDR1 is MNHEY and CDR2 SVGAGI. For the CDR3, the DNA is TGTGCCAGCAGCTACGACTCCATTCGGTACGAGCAGTTCTTC. It specifies CASSYDSIRYEQFF.

This rearrangement joins TRBV9 to TRBJ1-1, with a tentative D call TRBD1 (5 bases). CDR1 and CDR2 (germline): SGDLS, YYNGEE. The CDR3 extends over 15 amino acids. V dropped 0 bases and J dropped 6 bases, with 15 bases sitting between them. In DNA form, the CDR3 reads TGTGCCAGCAGCGTAGCGCAGGGCAGGAATCCTGAAGCTTTCTTT. Protein: CASSVAQGRNPEAFF.

The CDR3: CASSQDLTIPRAFF. CDR3 nucleotides: TGTGCCAGCAGCCAAGATCTGACGATCCCCCGAGCTTTCTTT. The V gene is TRBV3-1 (or the pseudogene TRBV3-2), the J gene TRBJ1-1; D is unresolved. CDR1 is LGHDT and CDR2 is YNNKEL in the germline V gene (reference sequence). V lost 0 bases and J 10 bases, leaving 15 bases between the germline ends. The CDR3 consists of 14 residues.

This clone turned up a few times. CDR3 sequence reads: CASSPGRASGNTIYF. The DNA for the CDR3 is TGTGCCAGCTCACCGGGCAGGGCCTCTGGAAACACCATATATTTT. The genes are TRBV18 and TRBJ1-3, with D maybe TRBD1 (5 bases). Germline loops: CDR1 KGHSH, CDR2 LQKENI. This CDR3 comprises 15 residues. Trimming left V 3 bases short and J 0 bases short, with 9 bases between.

The chain recombines TRBV30 with TRBJ2-3, with no clear D. Trimming removed 3 bases from V and 2 bases from J, with 6 bases in between. The length of the CDR3 is 12 residues. Germline V gene data show CDR1 as GTSNPN and CDR2 as SVGIG (reference sequence). The CDR3 is CAWSGVTDTQYF. The CDR3 region has the DNA TGTGCCTGGAGCGGCGTCACAGATACGCAGTATTTT.

Here the CDR3 reads CASSLAAGGNYEQYV. As DNA, the CDR3 is TGTGCCAGCAGCTTAGCCGCGGGAGGGAACTACGAGCAGTACGTC. The gene calls are TRBV6-5 and TRBJ2-7; 9 bases are a match to TRBD2. Germline loops: CDR1 MNHEY, CDR2 SVGAGI. The junction had 9 bases not matched to a gene; V was cut back by 6 bases and J by 3 bases. The CDR3 consists of 15 residues.

V usage is TRBV4-3 and J usage is TRBJ1-4; perhaps TRBD1 as D (6 bases). CDR1 is LGHNA, CDR2 YSLEER, per germline. Between the trimmed V and J ends, which lost 4 bases and 5 bases, there was a span of 11 bases. CDR3 size: 14 residues. CDR3 residues: CASSPVGGNEKLFF. DNA for the CDR3: TGCGCCAGCAGCCCCGTAGGGGGGAATGAAAAACTGTTTTTT.

The chain is built from TRBV9 and TRBJ1-2, with D perhaps matching TRBD1 (5 bases). Trimming pared 0 bases from V and 6 bases from J, leaving 9 bases between. From germline, CDR1 is SGDLS and CDR2 YYNGEE. CDR3 length equals 13 residues. In DNA form, the CDR3 reads TGTGCCAGCAGCGTAGGTCCGGGGGATGGCTACACCTTC. Translating gives CASSVGPGDGYTF.

V is TRBV5-1 and J is TRBJ1-3, with D unclear. Germline V gives CDR1 SGHRS, CDR2 YFSETQ. V was trimmed by 4 bases and J by 0 bases, leaving 8 bases between them. The CDR3 has 14 residues. The CDR3 is CASSREFSGNTIYF. For the CDR3, the DNA is TGCGCCAGCAGCAGGGAATTCTCTGGAAACACCATATATTTT.

This clone occurred once. Other nucleotide sequences from this sample produce the same CDR3. The chain carries TRBV19 and TRBJ2-2; TRBD1 aligns across 7 bases. Germline CDR1 reads LNHDA; CDR2 reads SQIVND (reference sequence). The CDR3 runs to 16 residues. V lost 3 bases, J lost 1 base, and 5 bases stayed unmatched. Here the CDR3 reads CASSIPYRGNTGELFF. CDR3 nucleotides: TGTGCCAGTAGTATCCCGTACAGGGGGAACACCGGGGAGCTGTTTTTT.

The chain has TRBV6-2 or TRBV6-3 and TRBJ2-7; no reliable D call. The germline V gene encodes CDR1 MNHEY and CDR2 SVGEGT. This CDR3 is built from 12 residues. V was shortened by 4 bases and J by 3 bases, with 7 bases between the two germline ends. The DNA for the CDR3 is TGTGCCAGCAGTTCTCCGGGCTACGAGCAGTACGTC. Translated, it gives CASSSPGYEQYV.

This rearrangement joins TRBV10-3 to TRBJ1-4; no clear D gene. CDR3 length equals 16 residues. Per the germline V gene, CDR1 is ENHRY and CDR2 is SYGVKD. With 0 bases removed from V and 3 bases from J, the gap between germline ends came to 11 bases. CDR3 DNA sequence: TGTGCCATCAGTGAGTCGGGAGGACTAGCTAATGAAAAACTGTTTTTT. This translates into CAISESGGLANEKLFF.

The V and J genes are TRBV29-1 and TRBJ2-4; 7 nucleotides line up with TRBD2. V lost 5 bases and J lost 2; bases outside the gene matches: 6. CDR1 is SQVTM and CDR2 is ANQGSEA in the germline V gene. The CDR3 spans 14 residues. The CDR3 loop is CSVSREGTKNIQYF. Written as DNA, the CDR3 is TGCAGCGTTAGTAGGGAGGGGACCAAAAACATTCAGTACTTC.

This chain connects TRBV30 to TRBJ1-1, with D uncertain. From germline, CDR1 is GTSNPN and CDR2 SVGIG (reference sequence). The length of the CDR3 is 12 residues. The V end lost 4 bases, the J end lost 6 bases, and 12 bases lay between the germline ends. The chain's CDR3 is CAWNRESSEAFF. In DNA form, the CDR3 reads TGTGCCTGGAATCGGGAGTCCTCTGAAGCTTTCTTT.

The CDR3 DNA sequence: TGTGCCAGCAGTGAGGATCGGGACCGCGGAACGCGTGACGAGCAGTACGTC. Protein product: CASSEDRDRGTRDEQYV. The rearrangement links TRBV6-1 to TRBJ2-7, with D perhaps being TRBD1 or TRBD2 (5 bases each). The V gene's germline CDR1 is MNHNS and CDR2 SASEGT. This CDR3 contains 17 residues. Trimming removed 3 bases from V and 5 bases from J, with 23 bases in between.

The V and J genes are TRBV29-1 and TRBJ2-5, with 8 bases identical to TRBD1. The CDR3 is made up of 14 amino acids. The germline V gene encodes CDR1 SQVTM and CDR2 ANQGSEA. CDR3 region: CRAGTGETQETQYF. The CDR3 nucleotides are TGCAGGGCCGGGACAGGCGAAACACAAGAGACCCAGTACTTC.

This clone was observed once. The chain carries TRBV5-1 and TRBJ1-6, with TRBD1 identical over 10 bases. The CDR3 totals 15 residues. Germline loops: CDR1 SGHRS, CDR2 YFSETQ. Germline trimming cut 0 bases from V and 10 bases from J; bases unmatched to any gene: 4. The CDR3 DNA follows: TGCGCCAGCAGCTTGGCGACAGGGGGCGACTCACCCCTCCACTTT. Protein product: CASSLATGGDSPLHF.

The chain couples TRBV3-1 (or the pseudogene TRBV3-2) to TRBJ2-2; 7 bases are shared with TRBD1. The CDR3 spans 16 residues. Germline V gives CDR1 LGHDT, CDR2 YNNKEL (reference sequence). The trim removed 2 bases at V and 0 bases at J, leaving 3 bases unmatched. In nucleotides, the CDR3 is TGTGCCAGCAGCCAATTAGGGGGCGCGAACACCGGGGAGCTGTTTTTT. This translates into CASSQLGGANTGELFF.

The chain combines TRBV7-2 with TRBJ1-2; D might be TRBD1 (6 bases). CDR3 size: 14 residues. Germline assignment: CDR1 SGHTA and CDR2 FQGNSA. Between the trimmed V and J ends, which lost 1 base and 8 bases, there was a span of 14 bases. CDR3 in amino acids: CASSLGGGSYGYTF. The DNA for the CDR3 is TGTGCCAGCAGCTTAGGGGGGGGCTCTTACGGCTACACCTTC.

The genes are TRBV23-1 and TRBJ1-2; 11 bases fit TRBD1. TRBV23-1 is assigned to the ORF class and has an uncertain function. CDR3 length equals 19 residues. The V and J ends lost 0 bases and 4 bases, in that order; junction bases with no gene match: 13. CDR3 DNA: TGCGCCAGCAGTCAATCCTGTCGGGACAGGGGGGCTTCGAGCTATGGCTACACCTTC. This sequence encodes CASSQSCRDRGASSYGYTF.